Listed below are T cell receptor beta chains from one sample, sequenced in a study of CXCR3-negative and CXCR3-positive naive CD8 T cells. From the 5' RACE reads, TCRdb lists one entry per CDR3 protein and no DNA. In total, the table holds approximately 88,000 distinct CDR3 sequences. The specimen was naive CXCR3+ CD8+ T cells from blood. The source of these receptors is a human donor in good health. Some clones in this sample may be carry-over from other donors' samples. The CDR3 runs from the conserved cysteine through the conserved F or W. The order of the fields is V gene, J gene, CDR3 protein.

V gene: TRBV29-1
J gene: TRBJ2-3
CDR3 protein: CSVTGLRLMVNADTQYF

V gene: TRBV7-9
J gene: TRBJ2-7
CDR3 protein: CASSSSLAGHNEQYF

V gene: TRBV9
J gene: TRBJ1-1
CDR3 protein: CASSVGRGRRTEAFF

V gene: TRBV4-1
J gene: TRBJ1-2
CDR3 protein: CASSFVGENYGYTF

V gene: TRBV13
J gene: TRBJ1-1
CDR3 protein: CASSSTGVTEAFF

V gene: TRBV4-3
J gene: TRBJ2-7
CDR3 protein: CASSPDRGNSYEQYF

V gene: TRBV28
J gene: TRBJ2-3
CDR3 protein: CASSSTGIPDTQYF

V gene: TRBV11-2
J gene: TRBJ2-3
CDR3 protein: CASSSRGGGAVRTDTQYF

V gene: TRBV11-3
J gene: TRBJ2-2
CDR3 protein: CASSFASGRLTGELFF

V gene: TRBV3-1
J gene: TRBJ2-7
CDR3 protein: CASSQALRGLNYEQYF

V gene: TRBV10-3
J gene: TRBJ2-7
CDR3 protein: CAIMVGGPVYEQYF

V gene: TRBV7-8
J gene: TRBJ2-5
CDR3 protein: CASSLGTSEKLETQYF

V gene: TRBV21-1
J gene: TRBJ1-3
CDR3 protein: CASSKKAGAGRNTIYF

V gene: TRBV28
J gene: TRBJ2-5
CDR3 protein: CASNSWQETQYF

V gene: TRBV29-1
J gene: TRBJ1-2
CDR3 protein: CSFSNDYGYTF

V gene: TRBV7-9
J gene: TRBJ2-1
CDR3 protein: CASSPTRGRRGSYNEQFF

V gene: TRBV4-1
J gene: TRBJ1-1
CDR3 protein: CASSQQSDRGDTEAFF

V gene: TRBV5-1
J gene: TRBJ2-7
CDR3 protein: CASSLAPPYEQYF